One and the same sample provided the 2 T cell receptor beta chains below, sequenced in a study of blood T cells in healthy people across ages. The use of a sample-barcoded 5' primer and a J-beta primer mix characterized a second PCR of roughly 6 to 11 cycles. TCRdb re-derived calls from the 5' RACE reads in MiXCR, one entry per CDR3 protein. The table lists fewer than 900,000 distinct CDR3 sequences, 49% of them singletons. The specimen was blood. The receptor set was obtained from a woman aged 60 to 75 in good health.

V gene TRBV12-3 or TRBV12-4 combines with J gene TRBJ2-6, with 11 bases matching TRBD1. The CDR3 is 18 residues long. V lost 5 bases and J lost 2; bases outside the gene matches: 8. This CDR3 reads CASSRGTGGEPGANVLTF. The DNA of the CDR3 is TGTGCCAGCAGTCGAGGGACAGGGGGAGAACCTGGGGCCAACGTCCTGACTTTC.

This chain links TRBV28 with TRBJ1-2; D call uncertain. V was trimmed by 3 bases and J by 1 base, leaving 9 bases between them. CDR3 length: 14 amino acids. Germline assignment: CDR1 MDHEN and CDR2 SYDVKM. This chain's CDR3 is CASSFPVLNYGYTF. The CDR3 DNA sequence: TGTGCCAGCAGTTTTCCAGTCCTTAACTATGGCTACACCTTC.